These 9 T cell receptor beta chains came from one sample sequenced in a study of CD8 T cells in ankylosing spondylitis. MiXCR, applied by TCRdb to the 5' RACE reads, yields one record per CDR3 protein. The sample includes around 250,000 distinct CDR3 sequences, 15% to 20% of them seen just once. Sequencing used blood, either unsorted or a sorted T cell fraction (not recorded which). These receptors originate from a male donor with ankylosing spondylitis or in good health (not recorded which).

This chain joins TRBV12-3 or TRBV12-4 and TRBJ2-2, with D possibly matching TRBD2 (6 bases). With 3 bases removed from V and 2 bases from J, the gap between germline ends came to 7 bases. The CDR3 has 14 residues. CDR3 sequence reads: CASSFGTNTGELFF. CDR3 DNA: TGTGCCAGCAGTTTTGGGACTAACACCGGGGAGCTGTTTTTT.

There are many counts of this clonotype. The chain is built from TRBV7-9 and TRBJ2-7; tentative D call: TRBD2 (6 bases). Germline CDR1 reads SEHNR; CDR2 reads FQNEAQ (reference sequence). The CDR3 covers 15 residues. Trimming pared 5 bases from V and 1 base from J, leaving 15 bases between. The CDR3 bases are TGTGCCAGCAGCCGCGTGCCTAGCGAATCCTACGAGCAGTACTTC. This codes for CASSRVPSESYEQYF.

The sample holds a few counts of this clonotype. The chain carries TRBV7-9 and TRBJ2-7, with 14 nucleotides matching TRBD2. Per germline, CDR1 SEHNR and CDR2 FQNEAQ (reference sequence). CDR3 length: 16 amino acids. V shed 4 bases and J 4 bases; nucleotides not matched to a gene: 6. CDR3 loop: CASSSTGLAGEYEQYF. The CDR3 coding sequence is TGTGCCAGCAGCTCTACGGGACTAGCGGGGGAGTACGAGCAGTACTTC.

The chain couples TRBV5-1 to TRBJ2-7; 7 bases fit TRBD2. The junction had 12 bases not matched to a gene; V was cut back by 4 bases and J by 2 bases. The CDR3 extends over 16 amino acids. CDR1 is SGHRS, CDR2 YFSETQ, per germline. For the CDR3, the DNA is TGCGCCAGCAGCCCCGGCTCTAGCGGAAGCCCCTACGAGCAGTACTTC. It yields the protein CASSPGSSGSPYEQYF.

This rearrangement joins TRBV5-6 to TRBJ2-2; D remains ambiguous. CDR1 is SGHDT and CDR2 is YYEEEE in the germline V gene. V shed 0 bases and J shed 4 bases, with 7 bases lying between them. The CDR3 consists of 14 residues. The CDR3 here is CASSLGYLTGELFF. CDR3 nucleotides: TGTGCCAGCAGCTTGGGGTACCTCACCGGGGAGCTGTTTTTT.

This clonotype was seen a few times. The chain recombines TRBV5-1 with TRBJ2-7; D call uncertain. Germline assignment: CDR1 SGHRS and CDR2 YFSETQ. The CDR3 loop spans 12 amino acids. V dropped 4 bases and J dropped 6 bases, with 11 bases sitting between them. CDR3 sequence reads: CASSPSSVEQYF. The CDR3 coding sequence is TGCGCCAGCAGCCCTAGTTCGGTCGAGCAGTACTTC.

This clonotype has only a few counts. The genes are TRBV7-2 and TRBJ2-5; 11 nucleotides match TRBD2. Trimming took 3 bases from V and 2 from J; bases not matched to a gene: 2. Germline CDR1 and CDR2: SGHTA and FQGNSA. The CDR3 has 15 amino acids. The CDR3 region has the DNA TGTGCCAGCAGCTTTCTAGCGGGAGGTCAAGAGACCCAGTACTTC. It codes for CASSFLAGGQETQYF.

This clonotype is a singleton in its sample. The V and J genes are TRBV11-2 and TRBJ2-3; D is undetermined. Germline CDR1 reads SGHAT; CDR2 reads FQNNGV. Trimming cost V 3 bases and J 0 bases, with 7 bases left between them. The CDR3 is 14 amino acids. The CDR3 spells CASSFGSSTDTQYF. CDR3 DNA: TGTGCCAGCAGCTTTGGCAGCAGCACAGATACGCAGTATTTT.

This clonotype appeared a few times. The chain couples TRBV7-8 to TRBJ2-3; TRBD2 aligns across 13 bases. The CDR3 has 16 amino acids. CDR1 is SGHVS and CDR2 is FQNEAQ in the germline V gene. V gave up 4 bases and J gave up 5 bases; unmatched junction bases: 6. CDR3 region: CASSWTGLAGRDTQYF. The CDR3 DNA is TGTGCCAGCAGCTGGACGGGACTAGCGGGGCGAGATACGCAGTATTTT.